The subject of this entry is one TCR beta chain. The data originate from a study of shared clonotypes between healthy human individuals. Some clones are missing from TCRdb's copy, which holds only in-frame ones; the method was immunoSEQ multiplex PCR. The table shows over 2 million clones, with over 85% occurring only once. The CDR3 is 16 amino acids. V trimming: 5 bases; J trimming: 6 bases; junction bases outside the gene matches: 10. Germline-derived CDR1 and CDR2 are SEHNR and FQNEAQ (reference sequence). V gene TRBV7-9 combines with J gene TRBJ1-5; 10 nucleotides match TRBD1. Sequencing was done on a sample of naive CD4+ T cells sorted from blood. Documented subset: CD45RA+ positively selected. This receptor was obtained from a man between 18 and 35 years old in good health. The CDR3 here is CASSGKGQGTAQPQHF. CDR3 nucleotides: TGTGCCAGCAGCGGAAAGGGACAGGGGACCGCTCAGCCCCAGCATTTT.